A single sample is the source of the 12 T cell receptor beta chains below, sequenced in a study of follicular helper T cells after annual influenza vaccination. Clones were sequenced by immunoSEQ multiplex PCR, and TCRdb holds only the in-frame ones, with some missing. The table includes around 7,000 clones, roughly four fifths detected once. Time point here: 2015-2016 season, 7 days after influenza vaccination. Specimen: CXCR5- memory CD4+ T cells sorted from blood, collected 7 days after influenza vaccination. These receptors all come from an adult who received the influenza vaccine.

This clone has only a few counts. This CDR3 reads CASSGLGTGYEQYF. CDR3 nucleotide sequence: TGTGCCAGTAGTGGACTAGGGACTGGCTACGAGCAGTACTTC. V gene TRBV19 combines with J gene TRBJ2-7, with 7 bases matching TRBD2. The length of the CDR3 is 14 residues. The ends lost 5 bases at V and 3 bases at J; junction bases unmatched: 7. The V gene's germline CDR1 is LNHDA and CDR2 SQIVND (reference sequence).

The J gene is TRBJ2-2, the V gene TRBV28, with 10 bases fitting TRBD2. This CDR3 spans 16 amino acids. Germline CDR1 MDHEN, CDR2 SYDVKM. The V segment lost 1 base and the J segment 6 bases; nucleotides outside the gene matches: 5. The CDR3 DNA follows: TGTGCCAGCAGTTTATTTGCTAGCGGGGGCTCCGGGGAGCTGTTTTTT. Residues: CASSLFASGGSGELFF.

This sequence joins TRBV29-1 and TRBJ2-3; D may be TRBD1 (5 bases). V shed 7 bases and J shed 2 bases, with 22 bases lying between them. CDR1 SQVTM and CDR2 ANQGSEA come from the germline V gene. The CDR3 contains 16 residues. In nucleotides, the CDR3 is TGCAGCGGACAGACAGATCACCAAACTAACACAGATACGCAGTATTTT. Amino acids: CSGQTDHQTNTDTQYF.

The gene calls are TRBV10-3 and TRBJ1-1; 7 nucleotides agree with TRBD1. The J segment lost 1 base and the V segment lost 2 bases, leaving 1 base of the junction unmatched. Germline assignment: CDR1 ENHRY and CDR2 SYGVKD. The CDR3 spans 14 residues. The CDR3 region is CAISEGQANTEAFF. The CDR3 DNA is TGTGCCATCAGTGAGGGACAGGCGAACACTGAAGCTTTCTTT.

This chain links TRBV7-9 with TRBJ2-5; D is ambiguous. The CDR3 runs to 12 residues. The germline gives CDR1 SEHNR, CDR2 FQNEAQ (reference sequence). In DNA form, the CDR3 reads TGTGCTATCCGGGCAGATCAAGAGACCCAGTACTTC. Amino acids: CAIRADQETQYF.

The chain couples TRBV20-1 to TRBJ2-7; 7 bases map to TRBD1. Germline loops: CDR1 DFQATT, CDR2 SNEGSKA (reference sequence). This CDR3 has 11 amino acids. The ends lost 6 bases at V and 2 bases at J; junction bases unmatched: 1. CDR3 sequence reads: CSAGQAYEQYF. The DNA for the CDR3 is TGCAGTGCCGGACAGGCCTACGAGCAGTACTTC.

The rearrangement uses TRBV28 and TRBJ1-2; D is perhaps TRBD1 (5 bases). Germline CDR1 reads MDHEN; CDR2 reads SYDVKM. With 3 bases removed from V and 8 bases from J, the gap between germline ends came to 13 bases. CDR3 size: 13 residues. Here the CDR3 DNA reads TGTGCCAGCAGTTTCCCGGGGGGGAAAGGCTACACCTTC. This gives the protein CASSFPGGKGYTF.

In DNA form, the CDR3 reads TGCAGCGTTGAAAAGGACAGGGGGCGCGAGCAGTACTTC. Translating it yields CSVEKDRGREQYF. The chain has TRBV29-1 and TRBJ2-7; 11 bases match TRBD1. The CDR3 runs to 13 residues. Germline trimming cut 2 bases from V and 6 bases from J; bases unmatched to any gene: 3. The germline CDR1 and CDR2 sequences are SQVTM and ANQGSEA.

The chain carries TRBV30 and TRBJ2-1; a possible D gene is TRBD2 (5 bases). CDR1 GTSNPN and CDR2 SVGIG come from the germline V gene (reference sequence). V lost 8 bases, J lost 2 bases, and 16 bases lay in between. The CDR3 contains 14 residues. The CDR3 here is CAHTPGSPYNEQFF. For the CDR3, the DNA is TGTGCCCATACCCCGGGGTCCCCCTACAATGAGCAGTTCTTC. The variable domain in full, with the rest retrieved from reference TRBV30 and TRBJ2-1, is SQTIHQWPATLVQPVGSPLSLECTVEGTSNPNLYWYRQAAGRGLQLLFYSVGIGQISSEVPQNLSASRPQDRQFILSSKKLLLSDSGFYLCAHTPGSPYNEQFFGPGTRLTVL.

The chain links TRBV7-8 to TRBJ1-4, with unresolved D. Germline lookup yields CDR1 SGHVS and CDR2 FQNEAQ. The length of the CDR3 is 13 residues. Trimming pared 4 bases from V and 11 bases from J, leaving 14 bases between. The CDR3 loop reads CASSSEATKKLFF. CDR3 coding DNA: TGTGCCAGCAGCTCAGAGGCGACGAAGAAACTGTTTTTT. Variable domain in full (rest from reference TRBV7-8 and TRBJ1-4): GAGVSQSPRYKVAKRGQDVALRCDPISGHVSLFWYQQALGQGPEFLTYFQNEAQLDKSGLPSDRFFAERPEGSVSTLKIQRTQQEDSAVYLCASSSEATKKLFFGSGTQLSVL.

This chain connects TRBV19 to TRBJ2-3; D tentatively reads TRBD1 or TRBD2 (5 bases each). The ends were cut back, 2 bases at V and 4 bases at J, with 10 bases in the middle. The CDR3 sequence is 14 residues long. Germline V lookup: CDR1 LNHDA, CDR2 SQIVND (reference sequence). The CDR3 coding sequence is TGTGCCAGTAGTATAATGGGGGATGCAGATACGCAGTATTTT. This gives the protein CASSIMGDADTQYF.

The V and J genes are TRBV6-1 and TRBJ2-1, with TRBD2 identical over 7 bases. Losses at the gene ends were 4 bases for V and 1 base for J; bases not matched to a gene: 7. Germline V gene sequence: CDR1 MNHNS, CDR2 SASEGT. The CDR3 totals 16 residues. The CDR3: CASSAPAGHSYNEQFF. Here the CDR3 DNA reads TGTGCCAGCAGTGCACCAGCGGGGCATTCCTACAATGAGCAGTTCTTC.